This T cell receptor (beta chain) was sequenced for a study of cytomegalovirus exposure and HLA in healthy donors. Healthy individuals who donated bone marrow served as the donors. The CDR3 is made up of 15 amino acids. CDR1 is SGDLS, CDR2 YYNGEE, per germline. V lost 0 bases, J lost 2 bases, and 11 bases lay in between. In the PCR, 60 Vbeta and 13 Jbeta primers were used. Only in-frame clones appear in the TCRdb table, and some are missing; sequencing was by immunoSEQ multiplex PCR. The top ten clones hold around 6% of a sample with 90,000 to 150,000 clones, less than 10% of them seen once. V gene TRBV9 combines with J gene TRBJ1-2; maybe TRBD1 (6 bases). The TCR originated in a woman between 40 and 55 years old in good health and CMV-seropositive. Sequenced sample: PBMCs. The CDR3 coding sequence is TGTGCCAGCAGCGTAGGTGGGGGGGCAAACTATGGCTACACCTTC. This encodes CASSVGGGANYGYTF.